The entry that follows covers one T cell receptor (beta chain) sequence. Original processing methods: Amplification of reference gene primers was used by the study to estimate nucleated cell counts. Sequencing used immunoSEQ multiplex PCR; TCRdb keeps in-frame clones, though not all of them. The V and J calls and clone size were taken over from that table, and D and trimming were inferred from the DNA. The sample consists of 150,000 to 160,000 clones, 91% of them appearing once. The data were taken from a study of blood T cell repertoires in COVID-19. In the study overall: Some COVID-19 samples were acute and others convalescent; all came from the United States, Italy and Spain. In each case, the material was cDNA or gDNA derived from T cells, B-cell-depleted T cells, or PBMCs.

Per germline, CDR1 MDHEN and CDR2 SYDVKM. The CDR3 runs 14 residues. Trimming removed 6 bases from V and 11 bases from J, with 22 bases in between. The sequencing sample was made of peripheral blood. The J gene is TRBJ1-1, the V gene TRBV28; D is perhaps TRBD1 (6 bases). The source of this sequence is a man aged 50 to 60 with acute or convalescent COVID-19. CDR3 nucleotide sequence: TGTGCCAGCAGGCTCACCCCAACAGGGAGTGAGGCTTTCTTT. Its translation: CASRLTPTGSEAFF.